Described below is a single T cell receptor (beta chain) sequence and its context. Its antigen is not known. The donors were part of the validation cohort of roughly 110 subjects. That cohort was separate from the first cohort, which comprised some 670 subjects. This entry belongs to a study of cytomegalovirus exposure and HLA in healthy donors. Study-wide points: It was 150 to 200 TCR beta chains that were listed as cytomegalovirus-associated. A few CMV-associated chains proved CMV antigen-specific in vitro. Usually a TCR sequence was rare, but some public TCRs were found in many donors.

Measured with immunoSEQ multiplex PCR; TCRdb has only the in-frame clones, and not every one. This sample carries roughly 150,000 clones, 70% to 85% of them seen once, and the ten largest clones take roughly 30%. The TCR sequence derives from a young man in good health and CMV-seropositive. The material sequenced was PBMCs.

The CDR3 sequence is CASTPFGREEEPQHF. CDR3 nucleotide sequence: TGTGCCAGCACCCCCTTTGGGAGGGAGGAGGAGCCCCAGCATTTT. This sequence joins TRBV7-2 and TRBJ1-5; no definite D call. CDR3 length equals 15 residues. CDR1 SGHTA and CDR2 FQGNSA come from the germline V gene. V gave up 7 bases and J gave up 8 bases, with 21 bases separating them.